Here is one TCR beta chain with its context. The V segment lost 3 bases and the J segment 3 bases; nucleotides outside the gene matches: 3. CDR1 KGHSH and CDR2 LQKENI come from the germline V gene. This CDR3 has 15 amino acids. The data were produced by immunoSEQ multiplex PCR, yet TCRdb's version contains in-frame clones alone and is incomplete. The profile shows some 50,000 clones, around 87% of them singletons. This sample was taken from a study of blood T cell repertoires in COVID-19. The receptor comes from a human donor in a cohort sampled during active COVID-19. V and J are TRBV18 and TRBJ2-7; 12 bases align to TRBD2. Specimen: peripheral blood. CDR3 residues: CASSPTTSGGYEQYF. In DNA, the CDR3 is TGTGCCAGCTCACCGACGACTAGCGGGGGCTACGAGCAGTACTTC.